These T cell receptor beta chains were read from a single sample in a study of post-analysis software for immune sequencing data. TCRdb re-called the PCR reads with MiXCR, one entry per CDR3 protein. The table lists about 760,000 distinct CDR3 sequences, around 27% of them singletons. Material for sequencing was blood. Receptor source: a girl aged 10 to 17 with multiple sclerosis. The CDR3 runs from the conserved cysteine through the conserved F or W. The D gene is left open where the match is weak. Only some rows state a clone size, as once, few, many or a class for expanded clones.

TRBD2	TRBV7-2	few	TRBJ2-4	TGTGCCAGCAGCCCGGGGGGGGACGCCATTCAGTACTTC	CASSPGGDAIQYF
TRBD2	TRBV9	.	TRBJ2-1	TGTGCCAGCAGCGTAGGTCCTAGCGGGAGTTCCTACAATGAGCAGTTCTTC	CASSVGPSGSSYNEQFF
.	TRBV6-2/TRBV6-3	.	TRBJ1-2	TGTGCCAGCAGTTACTCGATGTCAGGGGCCTACACCTTC	CASSYSMSGAYTF
.	TRBV12-3/TRBV12-4	few	TRBJ1-1	TGTGCCGACCCGGCCGGGGCGCGTTTGGAGACTGAAGCTTTCTTT	CADPAGARLETEAFF
TRBD1	TRBV27	many	TRBJ2-4	TGTGCCAGCAGTATAGGGGGCAGTAACATTCAGTACTTC	CASSIGGSNIQYF
.	TRBV20-1	.	TRBJ2-1	TGCAGTGCTAGAGATCATATTGGCAGGTACAATGAGCAGTTCTTC	CSARDHIGRYNEQFF
.	TRBV5-6	few	TRBJ1-6	TGTGCCAGCAGCTTGGGTGGGGGGGGCAATTCACCCCTCCACTTT	CASSLGGGGNSPLHF
.	TRBV27	.	TRBJ1-2	TGTGCCAGCAGTTGCGGCAGGGTGCCCGGCTATGGCTACACCTTC	CASSCGRVPGYGYTF
.	TRBV20-1	few	TRBJ2-3	TGCAGTGCTAGGTCCCTGGCGGGGACTAGCACAGATACGCAGTATTTT	CSARSLAGTSTDTQYF
.	TRBV14	few	TRBJ1-1	TGTGCCAGCAGCCAATCTCATGGACACTCGAACACTGAAGCTTTCTTT	CASSQSHGHSNTEAFF